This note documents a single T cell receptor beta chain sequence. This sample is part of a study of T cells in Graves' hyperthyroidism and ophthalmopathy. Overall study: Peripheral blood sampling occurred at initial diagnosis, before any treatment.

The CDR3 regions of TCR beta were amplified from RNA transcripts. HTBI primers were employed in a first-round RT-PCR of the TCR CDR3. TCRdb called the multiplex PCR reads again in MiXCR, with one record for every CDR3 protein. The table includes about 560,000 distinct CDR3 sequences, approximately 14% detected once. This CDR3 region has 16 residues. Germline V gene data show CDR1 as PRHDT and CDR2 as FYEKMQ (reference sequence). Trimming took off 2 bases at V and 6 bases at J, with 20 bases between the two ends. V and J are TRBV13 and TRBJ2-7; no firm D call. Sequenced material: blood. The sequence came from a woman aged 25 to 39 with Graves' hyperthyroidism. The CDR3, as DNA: TGTGCCAGCAGCTTAAATGCGGAGAATTCGTATAGCGAGCAGTACTTC. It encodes CASSLNAENSYSEQYF.